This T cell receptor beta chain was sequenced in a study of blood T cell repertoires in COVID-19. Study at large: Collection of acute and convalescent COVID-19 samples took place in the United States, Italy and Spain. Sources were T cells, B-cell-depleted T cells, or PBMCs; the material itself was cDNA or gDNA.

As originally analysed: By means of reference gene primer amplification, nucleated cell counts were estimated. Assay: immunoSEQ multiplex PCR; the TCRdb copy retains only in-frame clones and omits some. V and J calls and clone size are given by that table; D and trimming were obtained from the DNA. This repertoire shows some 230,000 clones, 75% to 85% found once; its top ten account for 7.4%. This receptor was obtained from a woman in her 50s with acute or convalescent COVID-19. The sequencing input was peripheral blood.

Here the CDR3 reads CASSYGQNEKLFF. The CDR3 DNA reads as TGTGCCAGCAGTTATGGACAGAATGAAAAACTGTTTTTT. This chain links TRBV7-9 with TRBJ1-4; D perhaps matches TRBD1 (6 bases). The ends were cut back, 6 bases at V and 5 bases at J, with 10 bases in the middle. The germline V gene encodes CDR1 SEHNR and CDR2 FQNEAQ (reference sequence). This CDR3 is built from 13 residues.